The clone carrying this TCR beta chain was observed a handful of times. Its target is unknown. This sample was taken from a study of CD8 T cells in ankylosing spondylitis. Study findings and constraints: One TCR beta motif, made up of under ten highly homologous variants, appeared characteristic of ankylosing spondylitis blood.

5'-RACE, quantitative and with molecular barcodes, yielded the TCR beta libraries. MiXCR was run by TCRdb on the 5' RACE reads, yielding one entry per CDR3 protein. The repertoire holds roughly 440,000 distinct CDR3 sequences, with 17% as singletons. The sequence was obtained from a male donor with ankylosing spondylitis. Sequences were obtained from blood, either unsorted or a sorted T cell fraction (not recorded which).

The CDR3 region has the DNA TGTGCCAGCAGTCCGCCTGGGGCGGGGGGGCTGTACCAAGAGACCCAGTACTTC. It is translated as CASSPPGAGGLYQETQYF. V and J are TRBV28 and TRBJ2-5; 9 bases fit TRBD2. Germline V gives CDR1 MDHEN, CDR2 SYDVKM. V lost 5 bases and J lost 0; bases outside the gene matches: 13. The CDR3 sequence is 18 residues long.